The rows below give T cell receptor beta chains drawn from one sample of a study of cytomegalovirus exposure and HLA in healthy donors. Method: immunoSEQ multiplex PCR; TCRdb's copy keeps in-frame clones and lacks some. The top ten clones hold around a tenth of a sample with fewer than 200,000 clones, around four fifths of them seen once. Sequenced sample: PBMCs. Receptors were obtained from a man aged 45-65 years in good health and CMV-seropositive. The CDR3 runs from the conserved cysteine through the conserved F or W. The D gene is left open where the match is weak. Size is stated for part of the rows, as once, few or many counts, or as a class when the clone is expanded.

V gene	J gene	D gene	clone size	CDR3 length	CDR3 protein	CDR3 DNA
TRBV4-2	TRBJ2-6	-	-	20	CASSQDYPLSVPSGANGLTF	TGTGCCAGCAGCCAAGATTATCCCCTATCCGTCCCCTCTGGGGCCAACGGCCTGACTTTC
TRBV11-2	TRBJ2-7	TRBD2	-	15	CASSLGLAGGYEQYF	TGTGCCAGCAGCTTAGGGCTAGCGGGGGGGTACGAGCAGTACTTC
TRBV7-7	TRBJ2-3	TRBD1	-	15	CASSLGQGSADTQYF	TGTGCTAGCAGCCTGGGACAGGGGTCCGCAGATACGCAGTATTTT
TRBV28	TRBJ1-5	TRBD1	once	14	CASSPRQGNQPQHF	TGTGCCAGCAGTCCTCGACAGGGGAATCAGCCCCAGCATTTT
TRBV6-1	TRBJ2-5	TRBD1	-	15	CASTADRGHQETQYF	TGTGCCAGTACTGCGGACAGGGGTCACCAAGAGACCCAGTACTTC
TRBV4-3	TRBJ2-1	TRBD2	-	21	CASSQEGGTSGSRSSYNEQFF	TGCGCCAGCAGCCAAGAGGGGGGGACTAGCGGGAGTAGAAGCTCCTACAATGAGCAGTTCTTC
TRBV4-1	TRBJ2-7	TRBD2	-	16	CASSQDKREGSYEQYF	TGCGCCAGCAGCCAAGACAAGAGGGAGGGCTCCTACGAGCAGTACTTC
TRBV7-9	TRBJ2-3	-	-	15	CASSPGVSGTDTQYF	TGTGCCAGCAGCCCCGGGGTCTCTGGCACAGATACGCAGTATTTT
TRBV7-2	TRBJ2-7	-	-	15	CASSLVTGVSYEQYF	TGTGCCAGCAGCTTAGTGACGGGGGTATCCTACGAGCAGTACTTC
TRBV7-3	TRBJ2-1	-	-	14	CASSLGQTNNEQFF	TGTGCCAGCAGCTTAGGACAGACCAACAATGAGCAGTTCTTC
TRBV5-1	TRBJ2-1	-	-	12	CASSLKLNEQFF	TGCGCCAGCAGCTTGAAGCTGAATGAGCAGTTCTTC
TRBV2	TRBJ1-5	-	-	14	CASSEGRGYQPQHF	TGTGCCAGCAGTGAGGGCAGGGGTTATCAGCCCCAGCATTTT
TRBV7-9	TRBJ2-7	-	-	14	CASSLALTAYEQYF	TGTGCCAGCAGCTTAGCGCTGACAGCCTACGAGCAGTACTTC
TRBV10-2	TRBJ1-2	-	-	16	CASSPSRDTDARGYTF	TGCGCCAGCAGCCCGTCGAGGGACACTGACGCGCGTGGCTACACCTTC
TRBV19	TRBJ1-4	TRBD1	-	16	CASSLQGESINEKLFF	TGTGCCAGTAGTTTACAGGGGGAGTCAATCAATGAAAAACTGTTTTTT
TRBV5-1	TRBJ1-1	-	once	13	CASSLVESTEAFF	TGCGCCAGCAGCTTAGTAGAGAGCACTGAAGCTTTCTTT
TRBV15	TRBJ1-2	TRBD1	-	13	CATSSDRGGGYTF	TGTGCCACCAGCAGTGACAGGGGAGGTGGCTACACCTTC
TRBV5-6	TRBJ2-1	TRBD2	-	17	CASSLVGGTSGEFEQFF	TGTGCCAGCAGCTTGGTGGGGGGGACTAGCGGGGAGTTTGAGCAGTTCTTC
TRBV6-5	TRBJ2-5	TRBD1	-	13	CASSLQGIETQYF	TGTGCCAGCAGTTTACAGGGGATTGAGACCCAGTACTTC
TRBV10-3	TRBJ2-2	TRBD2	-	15	CAISEGGGIDGELFF	TGTGCCATCAGTGAAGGCGGGGGGATCGACGGGGAGCTGTTTTTT
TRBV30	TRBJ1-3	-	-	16	CAWSVQGRVSGNTIYF	TGTGCCTGGAGTGTACAGGGACGGGTCTCTGGAAACACCATATATTTT
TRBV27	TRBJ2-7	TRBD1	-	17	CASKVIGQGAYTYEQYF	TGTGCCAGCAAGGTAATAGGACAGGGGGCCTACACCTACGAGCAGTACTTC
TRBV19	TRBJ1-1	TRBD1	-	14	CASSSGQGRTEAFF	TGTGCCAGTAGTAGTGGACAGGGGAGGACTGAAGCTTTCTTT
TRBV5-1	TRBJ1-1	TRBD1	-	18	CASSLALDRAGGNTEAFF	TGCGCCAGCAGCTTGGCACTCGACAGGGCCGGGGGGAACACTGAAGCTTTCTTT
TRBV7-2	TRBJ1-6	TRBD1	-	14	CASSKTGEISPLHF	TGTGCCAGCAGCAAGACAGGGGAGATTTCACCCCTCCACTTT
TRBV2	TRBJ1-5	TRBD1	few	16	CASSGQVGGGNQPQHF	TGTGCCAGCAGCGGACAGGTCGGGGGGGGCAATCAGCCCCAGCATTTT
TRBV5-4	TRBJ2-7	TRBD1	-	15	CASSLGTGLSYEQYF	TGTGCCAGCAGCCTGGGGACAGGCCTCTCCTACGAGCAGTACTTC
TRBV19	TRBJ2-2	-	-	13	CASSIIRQGELFF	TGTGCCAGTAGTATAATTCGACAGGGGGAGCTGTTTTTT
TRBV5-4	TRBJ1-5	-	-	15	CASSLRDTSNQPQHF	TGTGCCAGCAGCTTGAGGGACACTAGCAATCAGCCCCAGCATTTT
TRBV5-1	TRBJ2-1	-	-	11	CASSLANEQFF	TGCGCCAGCAGCTTGGCAAATGAGCAGTTCTTC
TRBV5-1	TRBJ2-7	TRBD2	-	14	CASSLKLAGGEQYF	TGCGCCAGCAGCTTGAAACTAGCGGGGGGCGAGCAGTACTTC
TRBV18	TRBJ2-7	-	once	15	CASSPPPEWSSEQYF	TGTGCCAGCTCACCACCTCCGGAGTGGAGTTCCGAGCAGTACTTC
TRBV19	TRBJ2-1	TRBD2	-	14	CASSISGGAYEQFF	TGTGCCAGTAGTATTAGCGGGGGGGCCTATGAGCAGTTCTTC
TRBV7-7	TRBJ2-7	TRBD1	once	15	CASSDGTDPTYEQYF	TGTGCTAGCAGCGACGGGACAGATCCTACCTACGAGCAGTACTTC
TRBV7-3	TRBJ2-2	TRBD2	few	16	CASSISSGSNTGELFF	TGTGCCAGCAGCATTAGTAGCGGGAGTAATACCGGGGAGCTGTTTTTT
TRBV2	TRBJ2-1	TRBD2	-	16	CASSEPTSGRANEQFF	TGTGCCAGCAGTGAACCTACTAGCGGGAGGGCCAATGAGCAGTTCTTC
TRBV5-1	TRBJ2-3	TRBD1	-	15	CASSLARQGADTQYF	TGCGCCAGCAGCTTGGCCCGACAGGGCGCAGATACGCAGTATTTT
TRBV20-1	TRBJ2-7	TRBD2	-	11	CSAKGTNEQYF	TGCAGTGCTAAAGGGACTAACGAGCAGTACTTC
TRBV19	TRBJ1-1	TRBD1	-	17	CASSNRDRGRRNTEAFF	TGTGCCAGTAGTAACCGGGACAGGGGAAGGAGGAACACTGAAGCTTTCTTT
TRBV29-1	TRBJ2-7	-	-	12	CSVDSLSYEQYF	TGCAGCGTTGACAGTTTATCCTACGAGCAGTACTTC
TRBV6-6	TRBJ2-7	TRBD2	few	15	CASSPSGRAEYEQYF	TGTGCCAGCAGTCCTAGCGGGAGGGCTGAATACGAGCAGTACTTC
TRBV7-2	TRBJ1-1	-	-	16	CASSLAPGRLNTEAFF	TGTGCCAGCAGCTTAGCCCCGGGGAGACTGAACACTGAGGCTTTCTTT
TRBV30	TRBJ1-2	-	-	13	CAYPQRGAGGYTF	TGTGCCTACCCTCAACGGGGGGCGGGTGGCTACACCTTC
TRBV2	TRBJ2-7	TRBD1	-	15	CASRAGTASSYEQYF	TGTGCCAGCAGAGCCGGGACAGCTAGCTCCTACGAGCAGTACTTC
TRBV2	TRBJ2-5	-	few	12	CASSEGRETQYF	TGTGCCAGCAGTGAAGGCAGGGAGACCCAGTACTTC
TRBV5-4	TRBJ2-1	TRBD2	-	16	CASSLGGLAGHNEQFF	TGTGCCAGCAGCTTGGGGGGACTAGCGGGACACAATGAGCAGTTCTTC
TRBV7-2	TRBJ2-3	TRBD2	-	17	CASSSQSGTSGTDTQYF	TGTGCCAGCAGCTCCCAGAGCGGGACTAGCGGCACAGATACGCAGTATTTT
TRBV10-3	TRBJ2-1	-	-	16	CAISVGRRGFFNEQFF	TGTGCCATCAGTGTGGGTCGGCGGGGTTTTTTCAATGAGCAGTTCTTC
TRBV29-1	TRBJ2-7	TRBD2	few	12	CSVKTSGSEQYF	TGCAGCGTTAAGACTAGCGGGAGCGAGCAGTACTTC
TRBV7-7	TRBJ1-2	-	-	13	CASSFAAGYGYTF	TGTGCTAGCAGCTTTGCGGCAGGGTATGGCTACACCTTC
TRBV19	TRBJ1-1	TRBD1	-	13	CASSPGQGQKAFF	TGTGCCAGTAGCCCCGGACAGGGTCAGAAAGCTTTCTTT
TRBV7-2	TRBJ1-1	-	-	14	CASSPGHLNTEAFF	TGTGCCAGCAGCCCGGGACACCTGAACACTGAAGCTTTCTTT
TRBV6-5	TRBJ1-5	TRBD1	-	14	CASKKQGGNQPQHF	TGTGCCAGCAAGAAACAGGGGGGCAATCAGCCCCAGCATTTT
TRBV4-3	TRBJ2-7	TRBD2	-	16	CASSQGPGGFSYEQYF	TGCGCCAGCAGCCAAGGGCCGGGGGGGTTCTCCTACGAGCAGTACTTC